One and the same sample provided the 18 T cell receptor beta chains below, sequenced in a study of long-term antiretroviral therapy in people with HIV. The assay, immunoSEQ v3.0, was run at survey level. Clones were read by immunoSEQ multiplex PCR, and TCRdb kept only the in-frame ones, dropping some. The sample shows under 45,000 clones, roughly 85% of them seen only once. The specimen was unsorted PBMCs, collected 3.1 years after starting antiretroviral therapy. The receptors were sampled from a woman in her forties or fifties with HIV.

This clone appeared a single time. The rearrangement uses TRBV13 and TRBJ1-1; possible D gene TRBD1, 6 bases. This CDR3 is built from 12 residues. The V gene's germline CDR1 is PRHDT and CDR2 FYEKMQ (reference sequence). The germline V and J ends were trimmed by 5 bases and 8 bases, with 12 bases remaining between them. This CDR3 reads CASSPRGGEAFF. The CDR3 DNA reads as TGTGCCAGCAGCCCAAGGGGGGGAGAAGCTTTCTTT.

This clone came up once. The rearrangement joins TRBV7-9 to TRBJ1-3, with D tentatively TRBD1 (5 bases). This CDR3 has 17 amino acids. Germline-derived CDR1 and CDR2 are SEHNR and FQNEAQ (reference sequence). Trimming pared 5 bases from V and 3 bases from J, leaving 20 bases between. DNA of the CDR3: TGTGCCAGCAGCGCCCAGCCAGGGTATGGGGGTGGAAACACCATATATTTT. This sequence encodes CASSAQPGYGGGNTIYF.

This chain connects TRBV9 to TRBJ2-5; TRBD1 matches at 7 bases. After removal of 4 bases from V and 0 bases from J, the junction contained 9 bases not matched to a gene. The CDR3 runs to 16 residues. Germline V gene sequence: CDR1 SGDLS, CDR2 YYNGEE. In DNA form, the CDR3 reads TGTGCCAGCAGCCCCCGGACAGGAAAGGACCAAGAGACCCAGTACTTC. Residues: CASSPRTGKDQETQYF.

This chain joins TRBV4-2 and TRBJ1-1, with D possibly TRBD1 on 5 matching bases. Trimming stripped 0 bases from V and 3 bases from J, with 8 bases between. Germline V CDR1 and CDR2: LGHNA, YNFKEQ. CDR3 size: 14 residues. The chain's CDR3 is CASSQDPGHTEAFF. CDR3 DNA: TGTGCCAGCAGCCAAGACCCGGGGCACACTGAAGCTTTCTTT.

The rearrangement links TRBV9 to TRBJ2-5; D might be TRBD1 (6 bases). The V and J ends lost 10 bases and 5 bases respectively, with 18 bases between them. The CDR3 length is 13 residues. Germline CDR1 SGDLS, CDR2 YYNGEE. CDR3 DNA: TGTGCCGGGAGCCGGGACATAGACGAGACCCAGTACTTC. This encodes CAGSRDIDETQYF.

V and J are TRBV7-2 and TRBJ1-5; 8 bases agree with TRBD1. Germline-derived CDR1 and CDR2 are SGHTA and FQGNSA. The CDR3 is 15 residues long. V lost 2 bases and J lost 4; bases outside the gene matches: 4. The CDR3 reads CASSLRGQGNQPQHF. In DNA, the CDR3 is TGTGCCAGCAGCTTACGAGGACAGGGTAATCAGCCCCAGCATTTT.

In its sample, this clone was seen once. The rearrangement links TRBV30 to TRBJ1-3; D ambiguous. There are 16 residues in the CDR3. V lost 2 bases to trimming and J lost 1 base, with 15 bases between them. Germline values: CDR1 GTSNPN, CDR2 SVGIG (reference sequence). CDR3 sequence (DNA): TGTGCCTGGAGTACCCCTGGACTGAGATCTGGAAACACCATATATTTT. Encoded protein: CAWSTPGLRSGNTIYF.

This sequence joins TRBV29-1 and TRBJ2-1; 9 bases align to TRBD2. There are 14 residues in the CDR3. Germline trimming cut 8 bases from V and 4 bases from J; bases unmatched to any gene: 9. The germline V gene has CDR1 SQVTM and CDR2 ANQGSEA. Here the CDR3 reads CSCWVSGGYNEQFF. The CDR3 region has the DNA TGCAGCTGTTGGGTTAGCGGGGGATACAATGAGCAGTTCTTC.

The CDR3 protein is CASSLSRGGDEQYF. The CDR3 region has the DNA TGCGCCAGCAGCCTCTCGCGGGGGGGCGACGAGCAGTACTTC. V and J are TRBV4-1 and TRBJ2-7; 9 nucleotides align to TRBD2. Germline CDR1 reads MGHRA; CDR2 reads YSYEKL. V dropped 4 bases and J dropped 5; count of bases not matched to a gene: 6. The CDR3 runs 14 residues.

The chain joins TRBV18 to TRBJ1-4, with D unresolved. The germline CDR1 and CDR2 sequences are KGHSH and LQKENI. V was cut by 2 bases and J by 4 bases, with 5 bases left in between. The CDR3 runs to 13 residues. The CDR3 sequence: CASSPASNEKLFF. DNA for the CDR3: TGTGCCAGCTCACCAGCCAGTAATGAAAAACTGTTTTTT.

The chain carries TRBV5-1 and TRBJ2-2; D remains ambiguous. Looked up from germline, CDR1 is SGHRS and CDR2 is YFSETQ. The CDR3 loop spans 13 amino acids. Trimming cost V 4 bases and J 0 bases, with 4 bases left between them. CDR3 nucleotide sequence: TGCGCCAGCAGCCACCCGAACACCGGGGAGCTGTTTTTT. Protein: CASSHPNTGELFF.

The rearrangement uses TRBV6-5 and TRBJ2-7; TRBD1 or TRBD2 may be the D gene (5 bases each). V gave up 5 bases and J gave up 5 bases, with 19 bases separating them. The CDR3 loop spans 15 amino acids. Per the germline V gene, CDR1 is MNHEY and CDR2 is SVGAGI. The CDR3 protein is CASSRTGTGTDEQYF. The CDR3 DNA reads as TGTGCCAGCAGTCGCACCGGGACCGGGACGGACGAGCAGTACTTC.

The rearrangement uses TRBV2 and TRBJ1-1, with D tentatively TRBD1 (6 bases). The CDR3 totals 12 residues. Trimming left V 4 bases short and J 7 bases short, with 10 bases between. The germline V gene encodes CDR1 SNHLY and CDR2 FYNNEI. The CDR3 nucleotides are TGTGCCAGCAGTGTACAGGGCCGTGAAGCTTTCTTT. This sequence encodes CASSVQGREAFF.

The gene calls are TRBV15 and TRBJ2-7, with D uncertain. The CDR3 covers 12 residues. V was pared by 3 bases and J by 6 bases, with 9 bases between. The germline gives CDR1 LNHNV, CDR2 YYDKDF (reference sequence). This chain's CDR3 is CATSSPPSEQYF. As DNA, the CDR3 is TGTGCCACCAGCAGCCCTCCATCCGAGCAGTACTTC.

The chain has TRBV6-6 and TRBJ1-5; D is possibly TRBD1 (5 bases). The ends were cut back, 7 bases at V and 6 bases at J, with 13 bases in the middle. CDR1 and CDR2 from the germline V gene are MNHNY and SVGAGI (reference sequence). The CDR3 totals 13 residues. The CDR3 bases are TGTGCCAGCACCTACGGGGGACTTCAGCCCCAGCATTTT. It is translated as CASTYGGLQPQHF.

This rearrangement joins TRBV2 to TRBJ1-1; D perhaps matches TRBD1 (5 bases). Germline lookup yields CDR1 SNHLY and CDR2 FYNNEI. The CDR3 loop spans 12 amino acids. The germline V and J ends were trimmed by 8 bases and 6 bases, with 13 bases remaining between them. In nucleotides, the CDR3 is TGTGCCAGCGGAGGGGACGGACCTGAAGCTTTCTTT. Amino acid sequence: CASGGDGPEAFF.

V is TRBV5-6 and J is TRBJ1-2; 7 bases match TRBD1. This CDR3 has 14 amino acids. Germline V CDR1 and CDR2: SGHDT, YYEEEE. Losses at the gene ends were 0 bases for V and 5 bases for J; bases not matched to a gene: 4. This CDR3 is CASSLEEGAYGYTF. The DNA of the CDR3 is TGTGCCAGCAGCTTGGAGGAGGGGGCGTATGGCTACACCTTC.

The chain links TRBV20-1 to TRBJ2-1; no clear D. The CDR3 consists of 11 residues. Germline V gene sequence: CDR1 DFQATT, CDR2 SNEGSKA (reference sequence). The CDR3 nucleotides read TGCAGCGCAAACGTACAGAGTGAGCAGTTCTTC. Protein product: CSANVQSEQFF.